The clone carrying this T cell receptor beta chain showed up just once. The source of the sample is a study of technical replicates of blood from a handful of donors. The data were produced by immunoSEQ multiplex PCR, yet TCRdb's version contains in-frame clones alone and is incomplete. This table holds under 65,000 clones, roughly 90% found once. V shed 5 bases and J shed 4 bases, with 11 bases lying between them. Looked up from germline, CDR1 is SGHTA and CDR2 is FQGNSA. CDR3 length equals 13 residues. This clonotype was sampled from a human donor in good health. Some clones in this sample may be carry-over from other donors' samples. Sequencing was done on a sample of PBMCs. This chain links TRBV7-2 with TRBJ1-1; TRBD1 might be the D (5 bases). DNA of the CDR3: TGTGCCAGCAGCCCAGGCGGGACCACTGAAGCTTTCTTT. This codes for CASSPGGTTEAFF. Complete variable domain (other parts from reference TRBV7-2 and TRBJ1-1): GAGVSQSPSNKVTEKGKDVELRCDPISGHTALYWYRQSLGQGLEFLIYFQGNSAPDKSGLPSDRFSAERTGGSVSTLTIQRTQQEDSAVYLCASSPGGTTEAFFGQGTRLTVV.